This entry features one TCR beta chain sequence. Its antigen is as yet unknown. CDR1 and CDR2 (germline): SGDLS, YYNGEE. The germline V and J ends were trimmed by 1 base and 4 bases, with 19 bases remaining between them. There are 17 residues in the CDR3. Healthy individuals who donated bone marrow served as the donors. These data originate in a study of cytomegalovirus exposure and HLA in healthy donors. Regarding the study as a whole: Sequencing likely generated an artifact that appeared as a cluster of highly shared sequence variants. As a later analysis revealed, most CMV-associated TCR beta chains appeared HLA-restricted.

PCR amplification relied on 60 Vbeta primers (plus 13 Jbeta primers). In the source study's methods: As a later analysis found, there were 70 million to 80 million unique TCR beta chains, of which 8.5 million to 14 million were shared. The method was immunoSEQ multiplex PCR; TCRdb's version includes in-frame clones alone and lacks a portion of them. That table supplies the V and J calls and clone size; D and trimming were determined from the DNA. The sample lists fewer than 200,000 clones; 70% to 80% were seen once. The rearrangement uses TRBV9 and TRBJ2-3; D is undetermined. This clonotype originated in a female donor in good health and CMV-seronegative. The sequenced material came from PBMCs. The DNA for the CDR3 is TGTGCCAGCAGCGTAACTCCCCTGGAGCATAACCCAGATACGCAGTATTTT. It specifies CASSVTPLEHNPDTQYF.